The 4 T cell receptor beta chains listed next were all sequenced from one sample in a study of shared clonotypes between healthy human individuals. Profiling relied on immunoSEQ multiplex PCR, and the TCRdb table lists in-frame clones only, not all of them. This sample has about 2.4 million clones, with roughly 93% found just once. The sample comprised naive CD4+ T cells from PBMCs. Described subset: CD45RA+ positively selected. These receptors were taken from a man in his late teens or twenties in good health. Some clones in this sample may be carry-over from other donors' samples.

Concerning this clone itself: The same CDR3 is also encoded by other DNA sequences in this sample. CDR3 protein: CASSFYNEQFF. CDR3 in DNA: TGTGCCAGCAGTTTCTACAATGAGCAGTTCTTC. The V and J genes are TRBV6-5 and TRBJ2-1; unclear D gene. With 4 bases removed from V and 3 bases from J, the gap between germline ends came to 1 base. CDR3 length: 11 amino acids. CDR1 is MNHEY, CDR2 SVGAGI, per germline.

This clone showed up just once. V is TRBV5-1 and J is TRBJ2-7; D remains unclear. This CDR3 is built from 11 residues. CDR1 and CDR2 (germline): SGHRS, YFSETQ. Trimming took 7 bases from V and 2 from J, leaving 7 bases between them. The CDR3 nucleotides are TGCGCCAGCGGATCCGCCTACGAGCAGTACTTC. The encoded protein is CASGSAYEQYF.

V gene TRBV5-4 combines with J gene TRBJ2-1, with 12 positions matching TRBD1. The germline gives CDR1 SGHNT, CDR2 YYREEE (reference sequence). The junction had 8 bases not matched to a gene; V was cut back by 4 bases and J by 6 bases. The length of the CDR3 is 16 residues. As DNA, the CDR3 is TGTGCCAGCAGCCGGGGGACAGGGGGCTTATTCAATGAGCAGTTCTTC. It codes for CASSRGTGGLFNEQFF.

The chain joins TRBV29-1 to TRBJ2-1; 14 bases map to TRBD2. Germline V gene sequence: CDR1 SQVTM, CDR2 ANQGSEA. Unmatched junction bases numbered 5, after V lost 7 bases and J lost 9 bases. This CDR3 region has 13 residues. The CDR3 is CSARGLAGAEQFF. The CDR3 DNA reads TGCAGCGCTCGGGGACTAGCGGGAGCTGAGCAGTTCTTC.